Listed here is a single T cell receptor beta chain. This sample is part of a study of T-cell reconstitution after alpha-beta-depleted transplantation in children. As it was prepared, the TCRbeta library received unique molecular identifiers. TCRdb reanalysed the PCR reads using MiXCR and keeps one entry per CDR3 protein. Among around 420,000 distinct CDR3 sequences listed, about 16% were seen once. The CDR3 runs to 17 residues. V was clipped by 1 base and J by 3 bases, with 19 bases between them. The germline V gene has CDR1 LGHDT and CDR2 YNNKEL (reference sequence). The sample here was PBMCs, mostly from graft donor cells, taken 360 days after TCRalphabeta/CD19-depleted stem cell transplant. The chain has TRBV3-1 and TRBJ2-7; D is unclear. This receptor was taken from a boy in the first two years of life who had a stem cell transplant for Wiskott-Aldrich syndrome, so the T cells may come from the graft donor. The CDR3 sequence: CASSQGFQEWTDYEQYF. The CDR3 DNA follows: TGTGCCAGCAGCCAAGGGTTCCAAGAGTGGACGGACTACGAGCAGTACTTC.